These 8 T cell receptor beta chains originate from one sample sequenced in a study of T cell responses to AZD1222 COVID-19 vaccine (dated by TCRdb to the early 2020s). The time point label of this sample denotes: baseline before first vaccination. The library was generated by the immunoSEQ multiplex PCR assay. TCRdb took over this immuneACCESS table, retaining in-frame rearrangements with V and J assigned. Such tables are incomplete; in checked studies, under half of the missing clones stem from an unresolved V gene, and the remainder is unexplained. For this sample the table gives approximately 200,000 clones, of which almost 95% were detected only once. The top ten clones comprise about 9% of the sample. This specimen consisted of peripheral blood, obtained on day 0 of AZD1222 vaccination. These receptors were obtained from an adult in good health.

V gene TRBV5-1 combines with J gene TRBJ2-3; TRBD2 matches 10 bases. The CDR3 totals 16 residues. V trimming: 3 bases; J trimming: 2 bases; junction bases outside the gene matches: 6. CDR1 and CDR2 from the germline V gene are SGHRS and YFSETQ. This chain's CDR3 is CASSSPSGRSTDTQYF. DNA of the CDR3: TGCGCCAGCAGCTCTCCTAGCGGGAGATCCACAGATACGCAGTATTTT.

The rearrangement joins TRBV4-2 to TRBJ1-6, with TRBD1 identical over 10 bases. V was pared by 0 bases and J by 2 bases, with 4 bases of the junction left unmatched. This CDR3 region has 18 residues. CDR1 is LGHNA and CDR2 is YNFKEQ in the germline V gene. The CDR3 region has the DNA TGTGCCAGCAGCCAAGATAGGGACAGGGGCCCCTATAATTCACCCCTCCACTTT. Translated: CASSQDRDRGPYNSPLHF.

V is TRBV6-5 and J is TRBJ2-7; 12 nucleotides agree with TRBD2. V lost 8 bases to trimming and J lost 3 bases; unmatched junction nucleotides: 2. The germline V gene encodes CDR1 MNHEY and CDR2 SVGAGI. The CDR3 is 13 residues long. The CDR3 loop is CASGLAGSYEQYF. DNA of the CDR3: TGTGCCAGCGGACTAGCGGGAAGCTACGAGCAGTACTTC.

This clone was picked up a small number of times. The rearrangement links TRBV2 to TRBJ2-2; 7 bases map to TRBD1. Germline lookup yields CDR1 SNHLY and CDR2 FYNNEI. CDR3 length equals 16 residues. V dropped 8 bases and J dropped 5; count of bases not matched to a gene: 14. The CDR3 loop is CASRPALRQGTGELFF. In nucleotides, the CDR3 is TGTGCCAGCCGCCCTGCCCTGAGACAGGGAACCGGGGAGCTGTTTTTT.

The chain links TRBV13 to TRBJ1-3; 10 nucleotides align to TRBD1. The CDR3 is made up of 16 amino acids. V lost 5 bases to trimming and J lost 3 bases; unmatched junction nucleotides: 7. The germline V gene encodes CDR1 PRHDT and CDR2 FYEKMQ (reference sequence). The CDR3 loop reads CASSKPGQGFGNTIYF. CDR3 DNA: TGTGCCAGCAGCAAACCGGGACAGGGGTTTGGAAACACCATATATTTT.

V usage is TRBV19 and J usage is TRBJ1-2; D unclear. The germline CDR1 and CDR2 sequences are LNHDA and SQIVND (reference sequence). Trimming shortened V by 5 bases and J by 2 bases, and 15 bases separated the two germline ends. The CDR3 contains 15 residues. CDR3 amino acids: CASSSYSRRNYGYTF. CDR3 coding DNA: TGTGCCAGTAGTTCCTACTCGCGGCGCAACTATGGCTACACCTTC.

The rearrangement uses TRBV6-2 or TRBV6-3 and TRBJ2-7; perhaps TRBD1 as D (5 bases). The CDR3 runs 14 residues. Trimming took 6 bases from V and 0 from J, leaving 12 bases between them. Germline CDR1 is MNHEY and CDR2 is SVGEGT. The CDR3 sequence: CASSSRVNSYEQYF. The CDR3 bases are TGTGCCAGCAGCTCCAGGGTTAACTCCTACGAGCAGTACTTC.

The chain links TRBV2 to TRBJ2-1; the D gene is possibly TRBD1 (5 bases). The V end was cut by 4 bases, the J end by 0 bases, with 10 bases between. Per germline, CDR1 SNHLY and CDR2 FYNNEI. The CDR3 runs 15 residues. This CDR3 reads CASSGQSISYNEQFF. DNA of the CDR3: TGTGCCAGCAGTGGACAGTCGATCTCCTACAATGAGCAGTTCTTC.